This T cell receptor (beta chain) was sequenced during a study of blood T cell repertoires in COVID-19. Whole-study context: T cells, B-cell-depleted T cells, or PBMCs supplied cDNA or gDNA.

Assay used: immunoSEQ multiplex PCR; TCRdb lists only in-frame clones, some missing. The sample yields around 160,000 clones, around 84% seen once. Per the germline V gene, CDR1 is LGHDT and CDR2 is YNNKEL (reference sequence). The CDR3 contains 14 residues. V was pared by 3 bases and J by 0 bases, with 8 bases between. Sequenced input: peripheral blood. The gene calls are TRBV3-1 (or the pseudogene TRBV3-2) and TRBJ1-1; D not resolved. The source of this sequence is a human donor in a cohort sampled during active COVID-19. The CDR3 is CASSHAGMNTEAFF. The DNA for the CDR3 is TGTGCCAGCAGCCACGCCGGGATGAACACTGAAGCTTTCTTT.